The sample holds one count of the clone carrying this TCR beta chain. This sample is drawn from a study of blood T cell repertoires in COVID-19. Authors' data handling: Estimates of nucleated cell counts were drawn from the amplification of reference gene primers. Profiled with immunoSEQ multiplex PCR; TCRdb holds only in-frame clones, not every one. Clonal size and the V and J genes are those of that table, whereas D and trimming came from the DNA. The sample lists 150,000 or so clones, 70% to 85% occurring once. The germline V gene encodes CDR1 SGHDT and CDR2 YYEEEE. This CDR3 is 14 amino acids long. With 4 bases clipped from V and 4 bases from J, the junction kept 6 bases outside the gene matches.

This clonotype was sampled from an elderly woman with acute or convalescent COVID-19. This chain connects TRBV5-6 to TRBJ2-7; 9 positions match TRBD1. Sequencing was performed on peripheral blood. The CDR3 DNA follows: TGTGCCAGCAGCCGAACAGGGGGCGCATACGAGCAGTACTTC. Protein: CASSRTGGAYEQYF.